This T cell receptor beta chain came from a study of blood T cell repertoires in COVID-19 (dated by TCRdb to 2019 to 2021). Turning to the overall study: Samples covering the acute and convalescent phases of COVID-19 were provided by collaborators in the United States, Italy and Spain. The material from the prospective study consisted of cDNA or gDNA derived from T cells, B-cell-depleted T cells, or PBMCs. Deeply sampled blood TCRbeta repertoires from subjects exposed to, actively infected with, or recovered from COVID-19 were included in the dataset. The repertoires were released in a freely available public database intended as a resource for research on the immune response to SARS-CoV-2. Samples came from the ongoing ImmuneRACE study (first 160 participants) plus 1,254 subjects from 6 global collaborators. Sample metadata almost always included a de-identified subject ID, COVID-19 status, age in years and sex. Where HLA class I and class II types were available, the types were taken from metadata supplied by the sample provider, not from assay-based typing.

What the study reported, not specific to this receptor: Clinical and demographic metadata were provided uncurated, with the amount varying by source and participant.

Whole blood was collected in K2EDTA tubes by collaborating institutions according to the institutions' own protocols. For TCRbeta analysis, collaborators shipped samples as frozen whole blood, isolated PBMCs, or DNA extracted from either of those sample types. The immunoSEQ Assay, a bias-controlled multiplex PCR, was used to amplify TCRbeta CDR3 regions from genomic DNA. In the source study's methods: Within the assay, amplification of reference gene primers was used to estimate how many nucleated cells each sample contained. Sequence reads were collapsed and filtered to measure the absolute abundance of every unique TCRbeta CDR3 rearrangement. For each sample, productive Simpson clonality was calculated as the square root of Simpson's diversity index over productive rearrangements. TCRdb provides this immuneACCESS table in a form limited to in-frame rearrangements. Some clones are lacking; in checked studies, under half of them reflect an unresolved V gene, and why the rest are absent is not known. V and J calls and clone size are those listed in that table; D and trimming were worked out from the DNA. The sample has more than 200,000 clones on record, about four fifths of them singletons. Of the sample, about 9% falls within the top ten clones.

For this clone: It has no known antigen specificity. Per-base quality was not reported, and no clone a single base away is much larger than it.

The material sequenced was peripheral blood. The sequence was obtained from an elderly man with acute or convalescent COVID-19.

The DNA sequence is given as TGTGCCAGCGGGACACTATTAGCCTCCTACGAGCAGTACTTC. Its product reads: CASGTLLASYEQYF. Recombination linked TRBV28 to TRBJ2-7, with TRBD1 tentatively as D gene (6 bases match). V was cut back by 8 bases and J by 0 bases, leaving a gap of 14 bases between them. CDR1 is given as MDHEN and CDR2 as SYDVKM, both from the germline V gene. CDR3 length: 14 amino acids, cysteine to phenylalanine. Only the CDR3 portion is preserved as DNA: 42 bases, with reading frame beginning at the first base.